The 23 T cell receptor beta chains given below trace back to one sample, sequenced in a study of blood T cell repertoires in COVID-19. Repertoires were generated with immunoSEQ multiplex PCR, while TCRdb's copy carries only in-frame clones and drops some. The sample has fewer than 110,000 clones, 75% to 90% seen once; the top ten hold less than 2%. What was sequenced was peripheral blood. The receptor set was obtained from a woman in her 70s with active or convalescent COVID-19.

The chain uses TRBV6-5 and TRBJ2-3, with unresolved D. The CDR3 runs to 10 residues. V was pared by 9 bases and J by 11 bases, with 12 bases between. CDR1 MNHEY and CDR2 SVGAGI come from the germline V gene. The CDR3: CARSHDWQYF. CDR3 coding DNA: TGTGCCAGGTCCCATGACTGGCAGTATTTT.

This chain links TRBV5-1 with TRBJ2-5, with D hard to call. Per the germline V gene, CDR1 is SGHRS and CDR2 is YFSETQ. This CDR3 is built from 14 residues. Trimming took off 5 bases at V and 1 base at J, with 12 bases between the two ends. In nucleotides, the CDR3 is TGCGCCAGCAGGTCCGGGTTGGGCCAAGAGACCCAGTACTTC. Its translation is CASRSGLGQETQYF.

The J gene is TRBJ2-2, the V gene TRBV30; 9 bases fit TRBD1. The length of the CDR3 is 13 residues. V was pared by 1 base and J by 6 bases, with 0 bases of the junction left unmatched. CDR1 and CDR2 (germline): GTSNPN, SVGIG (reference sequence). The CDR3 nucleotides are TGTGCCTGGAGTGGGACAGGGGCCGGGGAGCTGTTTTTT. This encodes CAWSGTGAGELFF.

The chain employs TRBV19 and TRBJ1-1; 9 nucleotides agree with TRBD1. The trim removed 3 bases at V and 5 bases at J, leaving 7 bases unmatched. Per germline, CDR1 LNHDA and CDR2 SQIVND (reference sequence). The CDR3 covers 15 residues. CDR3 amino acids: CASSIDRGDLTEAFF. CDR3 DNA: TGTGCCAGTAGTATCGACAGGGGGGATCTAACTGAAGCTTTCTTT.

This clone is a singleton in its sample. V usage is TRBV28 and J usage is TRBJ2-1, with TRBD1 matching 12 bases. This CDR3 is 14 amino acids long. Germline V gives CDR1 MDHEN, CDR2 SYDVKM. Trimming removed 8 bases from V and 8 bases from J; junction bases left unmatched: 7. The CDR3 bases are TGTGCCAGCTCCGGGACAGGGGGCTTCTATGAGCAGTTCTTC. Translating gives CASSGTGGFYEQFF.

The rearrangement links TRBV19 to TRBJ2-7; 7 bases align to TRBD1. The V and J ends lost 1 base and 3 bases, in that order; junction bases with no gene match: 6. Per the germline V gene, CDR1 is LNHDA and CDR2 is SQIVND (reference sequence). The CDR3 is 15 amino acids. The CDR3 region is CASSIAGGQFYEQYF. The CDR3 region has the DNA TGTGCCAGTAGTATAGCAGGGGGACAGTTCTACGAGCAGTACTTC.

Here the CDR3 reads CASSYRPSGSDNEQFF. The DNA for the CDR3 is TGTGCCAGCAGTTACCGGCCTAGCGGGAGTGATAATGAGCAGTTCTTC. This chain uses TRBV6-6 with TRBJ2-1; TRBD2 matches at 10 bases. This CDR3 has 16 residues. The V and J ends lost 2 bases and 7 bases, in that order; junction bases with no gene match: 8. Germline V lookup: CDR1 MNHNY, CDR2 SVGAGI (reference sequence).

The chain couples TRBV6-2 or TRBV6-3 to TRBJ1-3; no clear D gene. The CDR3 is 12 residues long. V dropped 5 bases and J dropped 8 bases, with 10 bases sitting between them. CDR1 MNHEY and CDR2 SVGEGT come from the germline V gene. The DNA for the CDR3 is TGTGCCAGCAGTCGAAACGGAGACACCATATATTTT. Its translation: CASSRNGDTIYF.

This rearrangement joins TRBV28 to TRBJ1-5, with D maybe TRBD1 (5 bases). This CDR3 region has 13 residues. In germline, CDR1 is MDHEN, CDR2 SYDVKM. V gave up 6 bases and J gave up 1 base, with 7 bases separating them. The CDR3 DNA is TGTGCCAGCAGCGGGGGAAGCAATCAGCCCCAGCATTTT. Its protein is CASSGGSNQPQHF.

The chain is built from TRBV5-1 and TRBJ2-1, with D maybe TRBD1 (6 bases). The germline gives CDR1 SGHRS, CDR2 YFSETQ. The germline V and J ends were trimmed by 0 bases and 4 bases, with 17 bases remaining between them. This CDR3 is 17 amino acids long. DNA for the CDR3: TGCGCCAGCAGCTTGGGGATAAATCGGGACACGTACAATGAGCAGTTCTTC. This codes for CASSLGINRDTYNEQFF. Looking up the rest from reference TRBV5-1 and TRBJ2-1 gives the full variable domain: KAGVTQTPRYLIKTRGQQVTLSCSPISGHRSVSWYQQTPGQGLQFLFEYFSETQRNKGNFPGRFSGRQFSNSRSEMNVSTLELGDSALYLCASSLGINRDTYNEQFFGPGTRLTVL.

The chain joins TRBV7-9 to TRBJ1-1; D gene ambiguous. Germline loops: CDR1 SEHNR, CDR2 FQNEAQ (reference sequence). V was trimmed by 4 bases and J by 1 base, leaving 7 bases between them. This CDR3 is 13 amino acids long. The CDR3 reads CASSWSGNTEAFF. In nucleotides, the CDR3 is TGTGCCAGCAGCTGGAGTGGGAACACTGAAGCTTTCTTT. The full variable domain, its missing parts supplied by reference TRBV7-9 and TRBJ1-1, is DTGVSQNPRHKITKRGQNVTFRCDPISEHNRLYWYRQTLGQGPEFLTYFQNEAQLEKSRLLSDRFSAERPKGSFSTLEIQRTEQGDSAMYLCASSWSGNTEAFFGQGTRLTVV.

This clone occurred once. The V gene is TRBV5-4, the J gene TRBJ2-7; tentatively, D is TRBD1 (5 bases). This CDR3 is 12 amino acids long. In germline, CDR1 is SGHNT, CDR2 YYREEE (reference sequence). Trimming removed 4 bases from V and 6 bases from J, with 11 bases in between. In DNA form, the CDR3 reads TGTGCCAGCAGCACCAGGGTAGGCGAGCAGTACTTC. This translates into CASSTRVGEQYF.

This clone was seen only once. The V call is TRBV6-2 or TRBV6-3, the J call TRBJ1-4; 8 bases are a match to TRBD1. Germline CDR1 reads MNHEY; CDR2 reads SVGEGT. This CDR3 region has 14 residues. The ends lost 4 bases at V and 10 bases at J; junction bases unmatched: 8. For the CDR3, the DNA is TGTGCCAGCAGTTCCGACAGGGGAGACGGAAAACTGTTTTTT. It encodes CASSSDRGDGKLFF.

In its sample, this clone was seen a few times. The chain combines TRBV9 with TRBJ2-1, with TRBD1 identical over 10 bases. The V and J ends lost 3 bases and 8 bases, in that order; junction bases with no gene match: 5. CDR3 size: 14 residues. Germline values: CDR1 SGDLS, CDR2 YYNGEE. CDR3 protein: CASSARTGGYEQFF. Here the CDR3 DNA reads TGTGCCAGCAGCGCCCGGACAGGGGGGTATGAGCAGTTCTTC. The full variable domain, in which reference TRBV9 and TRBJ2-1 provide the parts outside the CDR3, is DSGVTQTPKHLITATGQRVTLRCSPRSGDLSVYWYQQSLDQGLQFLIQYYNGEERAKGNILERFSAQQFPDLHSELNLSSLELGDSALYFCASSARTGGYEQFFGPGTRLTVL.

This clone was counted only a few times. The chain uses TRBV11-3 and TRBJ2-1, with D perhaps matching TRBD2 (5 bases). Germline values: CDR1 SGHNT, CDR2 YENEEA. The CDR3 is made up of 13 amino acids. With 4 bases removed from V and 8 bases from J, the gap between germline ends came to 12 bases. CDR3 amino acids: CASSSPPGDEQFF. CDR3 coding DNA: TGTGCCAGCAGCTCTCCCCCCGGGGATGAGCAGTTCTTC.

The J gene is TRBJ1-5, the V gene TRBV11-2, with 10 positions matching TRBD1. V gave up 3 bases and J gave up 2 bases; unmatched junction bases: 1. From germline, CDR1 is SGHAT and CDR2 FQNNGV. CDR3 length: 15 residues. The CDR3 DNA is TGTGCCAGCAGCTTCGGGACAGGGGGCAATCAGCCCCAGCATTTT. Its translation is CASSFGTGGNQPQHF.

This clone was seen just once. The genes are TRBV19 and TRBJ2-7; 7 bases are a match to TRBD1. This CDR3 spans 12 amino acids. V shed 9 bases and J 6 bases; nucleotides not matched to a gene: 8. CDR1 and CDR2 from the germline V gene are LNHDA and SQIVND (reference sequence). CDR3 bases: TGTGCCAGCAGCACAGGGGTCTCCGAGCAGTACTTC. It encodes CASSTGVSEQYF.

The chain carries TRBV5-1 and TRBJ2-5; D perhaps matches TRBD1 (6 bases). This CDR3 is 13 amino acids long. V lost 4 bases to trimming and J lost 2 bases, with 9 bases between them. From germline, CDR1 is SGHRS and CDR2 YFSETQ. CDR3 residues: CASSPQGQETQYF. For the CDR3, the DNA is TGCGCCAGCAGCCCACAGGGACAAGAGACCCAGTACTTC.

A single count supports this clone. The gene calls are TRBV5-1 and TRBJ2-3; D is possibly TRBD2 (5 bases). V was shortened by 3 bases and J by 4 bases, with 12 bases between the two germline ends. The length of the CDR3 is 14 residues. Per germline, CDR1 SGHRS and CDR2 YFSETQ. The CDR3 DNA follows: TGCGCCAGCAGCTCAAGACTACCCCCAGATACGCAGTATTTT. This translates into CASSSRLPPDTQYF.

In its sample, this clone was seen a few times. The chain has TRBV7-9 and TRBJ1-2, with 9 bases identical to TRBD1. Germline loops: CDR1 SEHNR, CDR2 FQNEAQ (reference sequence). This CDR3 region has 16 residues. The V gene end was trimmed by 5 bases and the J gene end by 7 bases; junction bases not matched to a gene: 14. The CDR3 reads CASSPRDRQGVGGYTF. The CDR3 DNA is TGTGCCAGCAGCCCCCGGGACCGACAGGGGGTAGGTGGCTACACCTTC.

This clone appeared once. The chain joins TRBV6-5 to TRBJ2-1; TRBD2 aligns across 7 bases. J was trimmed by 8 bases and V by 7 bases; bases with no gene match: 8. This CDR3 is 13 amino acids long. CDR1 and CDR2 (germline): MNHEY, SVGAGI. The CDR3 region has the DNA TGTGCCAGCACTAGTCTAGCGGTGCATGAGCAGTTCTTC. This gives the protein CASTSLAVHEQFF.

The J gene is TRBJ1-1, the V gene TRBV18; weak D call: TRBD1 (5 bases). The CDR3 consists of 13 residues. V was pared by 3 bases and J by 7 bases, with 12 bases between. Germline lookup yields CDR1 KGHSH and CDR2 LQKENI. The CDR3 spells CASSPQGFDEAFF. The CDR3 region has the DNA TGTGCCAGCTCACCCCAGGGTTTTGATGAAGCTTTCTTT.

The CDR3 region is CASSLWAVIAGEGGDEQFF. In DNA form, the CDR3 reads TGTGCCAGCAGTTTGTGGGCCGTAATAGCGGGAGAGGGTGGGGATGAGCAGTTCTTC. The chain joins TRBV27 to TRBJ2-1, with 9 nucleotides matching TRBD2. The CDR3 extends over 19 amino acids. Germline CDR1 is MNHEY and CDR2 is SMNVEV (reference sequence). Unmatched junction bases numbered 20, after V lost 3 bases and J lost 8 bases.